This TCR beta chain was obtained from a study of T cell responses to AZD1222 COVID-19 vaccine. Findings and limits, study-wide: Sampling that yielded the repertoires occurred only after the peak T cell response. Compared with day 0, the breadth and depth of the Spike-specific TCR repertoire rose significantly after two doses of AZD1222.

CDR1 is ENHRY, CDR2 SYGVKD, per germline. The germline V and J ends were trimmed by 2 bases and 4 bases, with 8 bases remaining between them. The CDR3 extends over 13 amino acids. TCRdb keeps only in-frame clones here, not all; method: immunoSEQ multiplex PCR. Of 90,000 to 130,000 clones listed, around nine tenths were seen once; the top ten hold less than 3.5%. This clone was detected a few times. Its antigen is still unknown. The chain is built from TRBV10-3 and TRBJ1-2; D is unclear. This clonotype originated in an adult in good health. The specimen was peripheral blood, collected on day 0 of AZD1222 vaccination. The CDR3 bases are TGTGCCATCAGTGAGGGGGTGCTCTATGGCTACACCTTC. It translates to CAISEGVLYGYTF.